The rows below give T cell receptor beta chains drawn from one sample of a study of regulatory and conventional T cells in RAG deficiency. TCRdb keeps only in-frame clones here, not all; method: immunoSEQ multiplex PCR. Here the sample spans about 29,000 clones, over 90% being singletons. This same sample was also part of a study on regulatory T cells.

The specimen was CD25- CD4+ T cells sorted from blood. The receptors were sampled from a human donor in good health. The CDR3 runs from the conserved cysteine through the conserved F or W. D genes are given only for firm matches. Part of the rows lack a size; the others show once, few, many or a class for expanded clones.

TRBJ2-3 TRBV5-6 NA NA TGTGCCAGCAGCTCTCCGGTCCATACGCAGTATTTT CASSSPVHTQYF
TRBJ2-7 TRBV5-1 TRBD1 NA TGCGCCAGCAGTGTCGGACAGGGGCGCTCCTACGAGCAGTACTTC CASSVGQGRSYEQYF
TRBJ1-2 TRBV6-1 NA NA TGTGCCAGCAGTGAAGCAGGGGTGAATTATGGCTACACCTTC CASSEAGVNYGYTF
TRBJ2-2 TRBV27 TRBD2 NA TGTGCCAGCAGCCATGCGCGGGGCGGGGGTGGCGGGGAGCTGTTTTTT CASSHARGGGGGELFF
TRBJ2-2 TRBV11-2 NA NA TGTGCCAGCAGCTTCTACAGGGCTGACACCGGGGAGCTGTTTTTT CASSFYRADTGELFF
TRBJ1-1 TRBV7-2 NA once TGTGCCAGCAGCCCAATTGCTGGGCAGGGCGAAGCTTTCTTT CASSPIAGQGEAFF
TRBJ1-2 TRBV9 TRBD1 NA TGTGCCAGCAGCCTAGGACAGGGGGTCTATGGCTACACCTTC CASSLGQGVYGYTF
TRBJ2-7 TRBV5-1 NA NA TGCGCCAGCAGCTTTGGGGGCGTTACCTACGAGCAGTACTTC CASSFGGVTYEQYF
TRBJ2-3 TRBV9 NA NA TGTGCCAGCAGCGGGGGCCCGGGAGTCACAGATACGCAGTATTTT CASSGGPGVTDTQYF
TRBJ1-2 TRBV29-1 NA NA TGCAGCGTTGAATTTAACCCCAGGGGTTCTCACTATGGCTACACCTTC CSVEFNPRGSHYGYTF
TRBJ2-3 TRBV6-4 TRBD1 NA TGTGCCAGCAGCCAGCAGGGGGACACAGATACGCAGTATTTT CASSQQGDTDTQYF
TRBJ2-7 TRBV5-5 TRBD1 NA TGTGCCAGCAGCTTAATCCGGACAGGGAGGCCCTACGAGCAGTACTTC CASSLIRTGRPYEQYF
TRBJ2-3 TRBV5-1 NA NA TGCGCCAGCAGCTTGGACTTCGGTACGCAGTATTTT CASSLDFGTQYF
TRBJ1-5 TRBV18 NA NA TGTGCCAGCTCACTGTCGGGGGATAATCAGCCCCAGCATTTT CASSLSGDNQPQHF
TRBJ2-5 TRBV7-6 TRBD2 NA TGTGCCAGCAGCCCCCGCGGGGGGGCTGGGGAGACCCAGTACTTC CASSPRGGAGETQYF
TRBJ1-5 TRBV28 TRBD1 once TGTGCCAGCAGTAAGATCGACAGGGGATATTGGCCCCAGCATTTT CASSKIDRGYWPQHF
TRBJ1-5 TRBV2 TRBD1 NA TGTGCCAGCAGAGCCGGGACAGGGGGCAATCAGCCCCAGCATTTT CASRAGTGGNQPQHF
TRBJ1-5 TRBV30 NA NA TGTGCCTGGAGTCCCTCCCGCAATCAGCCCCAGCATTTT CAWSPSRNQPQHF
TRBJ1-1 TRBV7-6 NA NA TGTGCCAGCAGCTTAGCTGGCACCCCGAACACTGAAGCTTTCTTT CASSLAGTPNTEAFF
TRBJ1-1 TRBV5-6 TRBD1 NA TGTGCCAGCAGCTTGAACAGGGGCACTGAAGCTTTCTTT CASSLNRGTEAFF
TRBJ1-4 TRBV10-3 NA NA TGTGCCATCAGTGACTTCACGGGGGGAGCAACTAATGAAAAACTGTTTTTT CAISDFTGGATNEKLFF
TRBJ2-3 TRBV7-2 NA NA TGTGCCAGCAGCTTAGGGGGAGTTGTCACAGATACGCAGTATTTT CASSLGGVVTDTQYF
TRBJ2-1 TRBV30 NA NA TGTGCCTGGAGCCCCCTCCGCACCGGTAATGAGCAGTTCTTC CAWSPLRTGNEQFF
TRBJ1-4 TRBV29-1 TRBD1 NA TGCAGCGTACTTGGGACAGGGGGTGGGGAAAAACTGTTTTTT CSVLGTGGGEKLFF
TRBJ1-1 TRBV6-6 TRBD1 once TGTGCCAGCAGCCCCATTCGGACAGGGGGCGTCACTGAAGCTTTCTTT CASSPIRTGGVTEAFF
TRBJ2-7 TRBV7-2 TRBD1 NA TGTGCCAGCAGCTGGACAGGGGGTTTGATGTCCTACGAGCAGTACTTC CASSWTGGLMSYEQYF
TRBJ1-2 TRBV5-1 TRBD1 NA TGCGCCAGCAGCACCACAGGGGATGGCTACACCTTC CASSTTGDGYTF
TRBJ2-7 TRBV7-9 TRBD1 NA TGTGCCAGCAGCCCCCCCCGGGGACAGGGAAAATCCTACGAGCAGTACTTC CASSPPRGQGKSYEQYF
TRBJ2-1 TRBV25-1 NA NA TGTGCCAGCATCCGAAATGGGGCCAGATACAATGAGCAGTTCTTC CASIRNGARYNEQFF
TRBJ1-1 TRBV11-2 NA NA TGTGCCAGCAGCCGGGAACCCCCCTCTGAAGCTTTCTTT CASSREPPSEAFF
TRBJ1-2 TRBV6-1 TRBD1 NA TGTGCCAGCAGCCGGGACAGGGATGGCGGCTACACCTTC CASSRDRDGGYTF
TRBJ1-2 TRBV6-5 NA once TGTGCCAGCAGTTACCCTGAGACAGGTCTAGCTTACTTC CASSYPETGLAYF
TRBJ2-3 TRBV5-1 TRBD2 NA TGCGCCAGCAGCTTGGGGGCCGGACTAGCGGGGGGGAGCACAGATACGCAGTATTTT CASSLGAGLAGGSTDTQYF
TRBJ2-5 TRBV7-9 NA NA TGTGCCAGCAGCCACAGGGTGTCAATTGAGACCCAGTACTTC CASSHRVSIETQYF
TRBJ2-3 TRBV10-3 TRBD2 NA TGTGCCATCAGTGGTCCGGGACTAGTAGCAGATACGCAGTATTTT CAISGPGLVADTQYF
TRBJ2-3 TRBV2 NA NA TGTGCCAGCAGAGCAGGCGCAGATACGCAGTATTTT CASRAGADTQYF
TRBJ1-2 TRBV6-6 NA NA TGTGCCAGCAGAGGGGCGACTAACTATGGCTACACCTTC CASRGATNYGYTF
TRBJ1-6 TRBV30 TRBD1 few TGTGCCTGGAAAGTCCGGACAGGGTTATCACCCCTCCACTTT CAWKVRTGLSPLHF
TRBJ2-4 TRBV19 NA NA TGTGCCAGTAGCTCTGTAGACACCACCTCAGCCAAAAACATTCAGTACTTC CASSSVDTTSAKNIQYF
TRBJ1-2 TRBV2 TRBD1 NA TGTGCCAGCAGCCCAGGGGGTCGTGGCTACACCTTC CASSPGGRGYTF
TRBJ2-5 TRBV5-4 TRBD2 NA TGTGCCAGCAGTCGTAGCGGGGGGAAAGAGACCCAGTACTTC CASSRSGGKETQYF
TRBJ2-7 TRBV11-2 TRBD1 NA TGTGCCAGCAGCTCTGGGACAGCAACTTTCTACGAGCAGTACTTC CASSSGTATFYEQYF